A single sample is the source of the 27 T cell receptor beta chains below, sequenced in a study of post-analysis software for immune sequencing data. Study findings and constraints: TRBV5-6, TRBV5-1 and TRBV20-1 belonged to a set of roughly 5 TRBV segments that were more frequent in patients than controls.

TCR beta cDNA libraries included unique molecular identifiers. TCRdb re-analysed the PCR reads in MiXCR, keeping a single row per CDR3 protein. Of a few hundred thousand distinct CDR3 sequences listed, roughly 46% are singletons. Antigen specificity for these receptors is unknown. Sequencing was done on a sample of blood. Source of these receptors: a girl between 5 and 17 years old with multiple sclerosis.

This chain uses TRBV20-1 with TRBJ2-7; 9 bases are shared with TRBD2. With V trimmed by 3 bases and J by 3 bases, 12 bases remained unmatched. The CDR3 is 16 residues long. Looked up from germline, CDR1 is DFQATT and CDR2 is SNEGSKA (reference sequence). CDR3 loop: CSARRPSGTIHYEQYF. In DNA form, the CDR3 reads TGCAGTGCTAGGCGTCCTAGCGGGACTATTCACTACGAGCAGTACTTC.

This clonotype was seen more than once but under ten times. CDR3 DNA: TGTGCCAGCAGTGAATTTCTTACTAGCGGGTTTGGCAATGAGCAGTTCTTC. It is translated as CASSEFLTSGFGNEQFF. The chain combines TRBV25-1 with TRBJ2-1; 9 bases align to TRBD2. V lost 1 base and J lost 6; bases outside the gene matches: 10. Per germline, CDR1 MGHDK and CDR2 SYGVNS. The CDR3 runs to 17 residues.

J is TRBJ2-5 and V is TRBV3-1; TRBD2 agrees at 9 bases. This CDR3 has 14 amino acids. Germline CDR1 reads LGHDT; CDR2 reads YNNKEL (reference sequence). Germline trimming cut 8 bases from V and 1 base from J; bases unmatched to any gene: 5. The CDR3, as DNA: TGTGCCAGCTCGGCGGGAGGGGCCCAAGAGACCCAGTACTTC. Protein product: CASSAGGAQETQYF.

The chain has TRBV7-3 and TRBJ2-6; D perhaps matches TRBD2 (8 bases). The CDR3 is 18 residues long. V gave up 1 base and J gave up 1 base, with 14 bases separating them. Germline assignment: CDR1 SGHTA and CDR2 FQGTGA. The DNA for the CDR3 is TGTGCCAGCAGCTTAATCGGGAGGGGGCTATCTGGGGCCAACGTCCTGACTTTC. It encodes CASSLIGRGLSGANVLTF.

The chain is built from TRBV28 and TRBJ1-5, with 8 bases matching TRBD1. From germline, CDR1 is MDHEN and CDR2 SYDVKM. V was pared by 6 bases and J by 4 bases, with 8 bases of the junction left unmatched. The CDR3 length is 15 residues. This chain's CDR3 is CASRPPGQVNQPQHF. The CDR3 nucleotides read TGTGCCAGCAGACCTCCGGGACAGGTGAATCAGCCCCAGCATTTT.

This clonotype was detected a few times. The chain has TRBV20-1 and TRBJ2-5; D gene ambiguous. The CDR3 spans 14 residues. Germline V gives CDR1 DFQATT, CDR2 SNEGSKA (reference sequence). V lost 0 bases to trimming and J lost 4 bases, with 12 bases between them. This CDR3 is CSARDSGKPETQYF. DNA for the CDR3: TGCAGTGCTAGAGATAGTGGCAAACCAGAGACCCAGTACTTC.

This clonotype was seen more than once but under ten times. Here the CDR3 DNA reads TGTGCCAGCAGCCAAGGCGGGAGGGGCTACAATGAGCAGTTCTTC. This sequence encodes CASSQGGRGYNEQFF. The V gene is TRBV3-1, the J gene TRBJ2-1; TRBD2 agrees at 9 bases. The trim removed 1 base at V and 3 bases at J, leaving 1 base unmatched. The germline CDR1 and CDR2 sequences are LGHDT and YNNKEL (reference sequence). This CDR3 spans 15 amino acids.

This chain uses TRBV28 with TRBJ2-5; D is unclear. V was trimmed by 5 bases and J by 2 bases, leaving 12 bases between them. The CDR3 runs 14 residues. The germline gives CDR1 MDHEN, CDR2 SYDVKM. The CDR3 DNA sequence: TGTGCCAGCAGTCGTGTAGTGGGACAAGAGACCCAGTACTTC. The encoded protein is CASSRVVGQETQYF. Looking up the rest from reference TRBV28 and TRBJ2-5 gives the full variable domain: DVKVTQSSRYLVKRTGEKVFLECVQDMDHENMFWYRQDPGLGLRLIYFSYDVKMKEKGDIPEGYSVSREKKERFSLILESASTNQTSMYLCASSRVVGQETQYFGPGTRLLVL.

Comments on this clonotype: The junction does not match germline at one end; this may be a read error. The genes are TRBV6-4 and TRBJ2-1; D may be TRBD1 (5 bases). The CDR3 loop spans 13 amino acids. Germline lookup yields CDR1 MRHNA and CDR2 SNTAGT. The CDR3 spells CTSSLGPYNEQFF. The CDR3 DNA reads as TGTACCAGCAGCTTGGGGCCCTACAATGAGCAGTTCTTT.

This clonotype occurred a few times. J is TRBJ2-1 and V is TRBV20-1, with a weak D call TRBD2 (5 bases). Germline V gene sequence: CDR1 DFQATT, CDR2 SNEGSKA (reference sequence). The CDR3 has 14 residues. Trimming removed 0 bases at V and 4 bases at J, with 10 bases between. The CDR3 bases are TGCAGTGCTAGAGAAGGACGCGGGTACAATGAGCAGTTCTTC. It codes for CSAREGRGYNEQFF.

As for this clonotype: Relative to the germline gene, one junction end is altered; a read error may explain this. The J gene is TRBJ2-1, the V gene TRBV20-1; D perhaps matches TRBD1 (5 bases). The germline V gene has CDR1 DFQATT and CDR2 SNEGSKA (reference sequence). The length of the CDR3 is 11 residues. CDR3 coding DNA: TGCAGGGCTAGAGTGGACACTGAGCAGTTCTTC. It translates to CRARVDTEQFF.

This clonotype was counted a few times. The rearrangement links TRBV28 to TRBJ1-2; 9 bases match TRBD1. Per the germline V gene, CDR1 is MDHEN and CDR2 is SYDVKM. V was clipped by 4 bases and J by 3 bases; unmatched bases: 6. The CDR3 spans 15 residues. For the CDR3, the DNA is TGTGCCAGCAGTTCATACAGGGGGCCGGACTATGGCTACACCTTC. Encoded protein: CASSSYRGPDYGYTF.

This clonotype has only a few counts. This chain links TRBV5-1 with TRBJ2-5; weak D call: TRBD2 (6 bases). Germline-derived CDR1 and CDR2 are SGHRS and YFSETQ. The CDR3 totals 16 residues. Trimming left V 1 base short and J 4 bases short, with 17 bases between. The CDR3 is CASSLKSLGGLETQYF. The CDR3 DNA sequence: TGCGCCAGCAGCTTGAAATCCCTGGGGGGTTTAGAGACCCAGTACTTC.

The chain employs TRBV3-1 and TRBJ2-7; TRBD2 aligns across 7 bases. The germline CDR1 and CDR2 sequences are LGHDT and YNNKEL (reference sequence). The CDR3 contains 16 residues. V gave up 1 base and J gave up 3 bases; unmatched junction bases: 9. DNA of the CDR3: TGTGCCAGCAGCCAAGGTCGAGCGGGACCCCACTACGAGCAGTACTTC. It codes for CASSQGRAGPHYEQYF.

CDR3 sequence (DNA): TGTGCCAGCAGTTTAAACGGGGCTATTCGGGCCAAAAACATTCAGTACTTC. Translated: CASSLNGAIRAKNIQYF. This chain connects TRBV28 to TRBJ2-4; tentatively, D is TRBD1 or TRBD2 (5 bases each). This CDR3 contains 17 residues. Looked up from germline, CDR1 is MDHEN and CDR2 is SYDVKM. V lost 2 bases, J lost 1 base, and 15 bases lay in between.

The V call is TRBV7-9, the J call TRBJ2-3; D perhaps matches TRBD1 (5 bases). Between the trimmed V and J ends, which lost 3 bases and 0 bases, there was a span of 13 bases. The CDR3 runs 16 residues. Germline V gene lookup returns CDR1 SEHNR and CDR2 FQNEAQ (reference sequence). The CDR3 spells CASSLTVQPSTDTQYF. CDR3 nucleotides: TGTGCCAGCAGCTTGACAGTACAGCCTAGCACAGATACGCAGTATTTT.

This clonotype has only a few counts. The chain links TRBV4-1 to TRBJ1-5; tentative D call: TRBD1 (6 bases). The CDR3 is 16 amino acids. Trimming took off 4 bases at V and 1 base at J, with 14 bases between the two ends. The germline V gene encodes CDR1 MGHRA and CDR2 YSYEKL. This CDR3 is CASSPRDTTSNQPQHF. CDR3 sequence (DNA): TGCGCCAGCAGCCCACGGGACACTACGAGCAATCAGCCCCAGCATTTT.

This clonotype has just a few counts. The chain has TRBV7-2 and TRBJ2-1; D not resolved. CDR3 size: 15 residues. V lost 5 bases to trimming and J lost 0 bases, with 11 bases between them. In germline, CDR1 is SGHTA, CDR2 FQGNSA. The CDR3 is CASSESGSSYNEQFF. CDR3 bases: TGTGCCAGCAGCGAGAGTGGAAGCTCCTACAATGAGCAGTTCTTC.

This chain uses TRBV7-9 with TRBJ2-7; 11 bases match TRBD2. The J call is doubtful: the DNA matches TRBJ2-5 better. CDR1 and CDR2 (germline): SEHNR, FQNEAQ (reference sequence). The CDR3 sequence is 18 residues long. CDR3 region: CASSLGVGSGRVRETQYF. The DNA for the CDR3 is TGTGCCAGCAGCTTAGGAGTTGGTAGCGGGAGGGTTCGAGAGACCCAGTACTTC.

J is TRBJ2-7 and V is TRBV6-5; no reliable D call. In germline, CDR1 is MNHEY, CDR2 SVGAGI. The CDR3 contains 11 residues. With 3 bases removed from V and 8 bases from J, the gap between germline ends came to 8 bases. The DNA for the CDR3 is TGTGCCAGCAGTTATGGTTCCAAGCAGTACTTC. It specifies CASSYGSKQYF.

This clonotype was picked up many times. At one end, the junction sequence differs from germline, possibly due to a read error. J is TRBJ2-5 and V is TRBV5-1; 7 nucleotides line up with TRBD1. The length of the CDR3 is 14 residues. Germline V gene sequence: CDR1 SGHRS, CDR2 YFSETQ. The CDR3 DNA sequence: TGTGCCAGCAGCCCGGGGACAGCGAAAGAGACCCAGTACTTC. Protein product: CASSPGTAKETQYF.

This chain uses TRBV7-6 with TRBJ2-3; 9 bases are shared with TRBD2. The CDR3 is 18 amino acids. V was pared by 4 bases and J by 0 bases, with 11 bases of the junction left unmatched. Germline assignment: CDR1 SGHVS and CDR2 FNYEAQ. Here the CDR3 DNA reads TGTGCCAGCAGCTACCCCCCTGCGGGAGGGCCTAGCACAGATACGCAGTATTTT. The encoded protein is CASSYPPAGGPSTDTQYF.

This clonotype has more than one count but fewer than ten. The rearrangement joins TRBV15 to TRBJ2-1; D might be TRBD1 (6 bases). In germline, CDR1 is LNHNV, CDR2 YYDKDF (reference sequence). V was trimmed by 0 bases and J by 4 bases, leaving 10 bases between them. The CDR3 runs to 15 residues. The CDR3 loop is CATSRDPGQYNEQFF. DNA of the CDR3: TGTGCCACCAGCAGAGATCCGGGACAATACAATGAGCAGTTCTTC.

The chain is built from TRBV7-9 and TRBJ2-6; D call uncertain. V dropped 5 bases and J dropped 0 bases, with 11 bases sitting between them. CDR1 and CDR2 (germline): SEHNR, FQNEAQ (reference sequence). This CDR3 contains 16 residues. Here the CDR3 reads CASSPTVPSGANVLTF. Written as DNA, the CDR3 is TGTGCCAGCAGCCCAACGGTTCCCTCTGGGGCCAACGTCCTGACTTTC. The full variable domain, in which reference TRBV7-9 and TRBJ2-6 provide the parts outside the CDR3, is DTGVSQNPRHKITKRGQNVTFRCDPISEHNRLYWYRQTLGQGPEFLTYFQNEAQLEKSRLLSDRFSAERPKGSFSTLEIQRTEQGDSAMYLCASSPTVPSGANVLTFGAGSRLTVL.

This chain joins TRBV29-1 and TRBJ2-5; D possibly uses TRBD1 or TRBD2 (6 bases each). Trimming removed 6 bases from V and 5 bases from J, with 13 bases in between. This CDR3 has 12 amino acids. Germline V gene sequence: CDR1 SQVTM, CDR2 ANQGSEA. As DNA, the CDR3 is TGCAGCGTGGCCGGGGGCGGGGAGACCCAGTACTTC. The encoded protein is CSVAGGGETQYF. Based on the CDR3 plus reference TRBV29-1 and TRBJ2-5, the full variable domain is SAVISQKPSRDICQRGTSLTIQCQVDSQVTMMFWYRQQPGQSLTLIATANQGSEATYESGFVIDKFPISRPNLTFSTLTVSNMSPEDSSIYLCSVAGGGETQYFGPGTRLLVL.

The V gene is TRBV5-1, the J gene TRBJ2-1; 8 bases map to TRBD2. The CDR3 sequence is 15 residues long. In germline, CDR1 is SGHRS, CDR2 YFSETQ. Unmatched junction bases numbered 7, after V lost 3 bases and J lost 5 bases. Here the CDR3 DNA reads TGCGCCAGCAGCTCCGGGACTAGGCCCGACAATGAGCAGTTCTTC. This encodes CASSSGTRPDNEQFF.

The chain recombines TRBV5-1 with TRBJ2-2; 9 nucleotides match TRBD1. This CDR3 has 15 amino acids. J gave up 3 bases and V 4 bases, and 4 bases lay outside the gene matches. Germline V gene lookup returns CDR1 SGHRS and CDR2 YFSETQ. CDR3 coding DNA: TGCGCCAGCAGCCCGGGGGACAGGGACACCGGGGAGCTGTTTTTT. This codes for CASSPGDRDTGELFF.